A selection of T cell receptor beta chains follows, all from one sample in a study of cytomegalovirus exposure and HLA in healthy donors. TCRdb keeps only in-frame clones here, not all; method: immunoSEQ multiplex PCR. The top ten clones hold less than 9% of a sample with approximately 140,000 clones, more than 75% of them seen once. Input material: PBMCs. These receptors were collected from a man aged 18 to 30 in good health and CMV-seropositive. The conserved cysteine and the conserved F or W are not part of the CDR3 here. The order of the fields is V gene, J gene, CDR3 length, D gene, CDR3 protein. D genes are given only for firm matches.

V gene: TRBV29-1
J gene: TRBJ2-2
CDR3 length: 12
D gene: -
CDR3 protein: SARGGADTGELF

V gene: TRBV15
J gene: TRBJ2-1
CDR3 length: 14
D gene: -
CDR3 protein: ATSRLAPLPYNEQF

V gene: TRBV7-9
J gene: TRBJ2-2
CDR3 length: 13
D gene: -
CDR3 protein: ASSLAQGYIGELF

V gene: TRBV5-1
J gene: TRBJ1-3
CDR3 length: 14
D gene: TRBD1
CDR3 protein: ASSIGQASSGNTIY

V gene: TRBV7-9
J gene: TRBJ1-6
CDR3 length: 13
D gene: -
CDR3 protein: ASSLAFRDNSPLH

V gene: TRBV5-1
J gene: TRBJ2-2
CDR3 length: 11
D gene: -
CDR3 protein: ASSDSKTGELF

V gene: TRBV18
J gene: TRBJ2-3
CDR3 length: 13
D gene: -
CDR3 protein: ASSPLSGWTDTQY

V gene: TRBV27
J gene: TRBJ2-1
CDR3 length: 15
D gene: TRBD2
CDR3 protein: ASSTYGLAGGYNEQF

V gene: TRBV9
J gene: TRBJ1-1
CDR3 length: 12
D gene: -
CDR3 protein: ASSIDSGSTEAF

V gene: TRBV5-1
J gene: TRBJ2-7
CDR3 length: 13
D gene: -
CDR3 protein: ASSEGHRGVYEQY

V gene: TRBV14
J gene: TRBJ1-2
CDR3 length: 11
D gene: -
CDR3 protein: ASSQIFLYGYT

V gene: TRBV30
J gene: TRBJ1-6
CDR3 length: 10
D gene: -
CDR3 protein: AVQGYNSPLH

V gene: TRBV6-1
J gene: TRBJ1-2
CDR3 length: 11
D gene: -
CDR3 protein: ASSVSGREGYT

V gene: TRBV7-6
J gene: TRBJ1-1
CDR3 length: 12
D gene: -
CDR3 protein: ASSFLPGAAEAF

V gene: TRBV19
J gene: TRBJ1-5
CDR3 length: 12
D gene: TRBD1
CDR3 protein: ASRRDSRNQPQH

V gene: TRBV5-1
J gene: TRBJ1-1
CDR3 length: 12
D gene: -
CDR3 protein: ASSLDVRGVEAF

V gene: TRBV5-8
J gene: TRBJ2-4
CDR3 length: 14
D gene: TRBD2
CDR3 protein: ASSLYSGTSGRATY

V gene: TRBV4-1
J gene: TRBJ2-2
CDR3 length: 13
D gene: TRBD2
CDR3 protein: ASSLIAGGAGELF

V gene: TRBV2
J gene: TRBJ1-2
CDR3 length: 12
D gene: TRBD1
CDR3 protein: ASRDRGPLRGYT

V gene: TRBV5-1
J gene: TRBJ2-7
CDR3 length: 13
D gene: -
CDR3 protein: ASRSSVASGYEQY

V gene: TRBV15
J gene: TRBJ2-6
CDR3 length: 15
D gene: -
CDR3 protein: ATSSYQGAAGANVLT

V gene: TRBV19
J gene: TRBJ2-1
CDR3 length: 16
D gene: TRBD2
CDR3 protein: ASSIPHPLAGFYNEQF

V gene: TRBV14
J gene: TRBJ2-1
CDR3 length: 16
D gene: TRBD2
CDR3 protein: ASSQDRASGRFYNEQF

V gene: TRBV6-1
J gene: TRBJ2-5
CDR3 length: 10
D gene: -
CDR3 protein: ASSLRGETQY

V gene: TRBV6-5
J gene: TRBJ2-3
CDR3 length: 11
D gene: -
CDR3 protein: ASSYAETDTQY

V gene: TRBV5-4
J gene: TRBJ2-1
CDR3 length: 13
D gene: TRBD2
CDR3 protein: ASSSRGGAINEQF

V gene: TRBV10-1
J gene: TRBJ2-7
CDR3 length: 14
D gene: -
CDR3 protein: ASSESMEGQTYEQY

V gene: TRBV2
J gene: TRBJ1-1
CDR3 length: 11
D gene: TRBD1
CDR3 protein: ASSLDRDAEAF

V gene: TRBV5-1
J gene: TRBJ1-4
CDR3 length: 14
D gene: -
CDR3 protein: ASSPQGRGADEKLF

V gene: TRBV19
J gene: TRBJ1-6
CDR3 length: 13
D gene: TRBD1
CDR3 protein: ASTRGTEQNSPLH

V gene: TRBV19
J gene: TRBJ1-1
CDR3 length: 13
D gene: -
CDR3 protein: ASSSLTGMNTEAF

V gene: TRBV29-1
J gene: TRBJ1-2
CDR3 length: 14
D gene: -
CDR3 protein: SVEDLPRGFDYGYT

V gene: TRBV5-6
J gene: TRBJ1-5
CDR3 length: 14
D gene: -
CDR3 protein: ASSLRFTDPNQPQH

V gene: TRBV9
J gene: TRBJ2-1
CDR3 length: 13
D gene: -
CDR3 protein: ASSVGGGIGDEQF

V gene: TRBV7-9
J gene: TRBJ2-1
CDR3 length: 13
D gene: TRBD1
CDR3 protein: ASRIARQGGNEQF

V gene: TRBV27
J gene: TRBJ1-6
CDR3 length: 11
D gene: -
CDR3 protein: AIARTGNSPLH

V gene: TRBV6-6
J gene: TRBJ1-2
CDR3 length: 11
D gene: -
CDR3 protein: ASSSGGGYGYT

V gene: TRBV27
J gene: TRBJ2-7
CDR3 length: 11
D gene: -
CDR3 protein: ASSSEGTYEQY

V gene: TRBV29-1
J gene: TRBJ2-2
CDR3 length: 11
D gene: -
CDR3 protein: SVEGGLGGELF

V gene: TRBV6-5
J gene: TRBJ1-6
CDR3 length: 11
D gene: -
CDR3 protein: AIRGGGNSPLH

V gene: TRBV12-5
J gene: TRBJ2-4
CDR3 length: 11
D gene: -
CDR3 protein: ASGVQGENIQY

V gene: TRBV19
J gene: TRBJ1-1
CDR3 length: 10
D gene: -
CDR3 protein: ASSIGGWGAF

V gene: TRBV15
J gene: TRBJ1-5
CDR3 length: 15
D gene: -
CDR3 protein: ATSRDRQGAQAQPQH

V gene: TRBV6-5
J gene: TRBJ2-3
CDR3 length: 13
D gene: TRBD2
CDR3 protein: ASSQLAGNTDTQY

V gene: TRBV19
J gene: TRBJ2-5
CDR3 length: 11
D gene: TRBD2
CDR3 protein: ASSRGRVETQY

V gene: TRBV15
J gene: TRBJ2-3
CDR3 length: 12
D gene: -
CDR3 protein: ATSDQRVRDTQY

V gene: TRBV9
J gene: TRBJ2-2
CDR3 length: 12
D gene: TRBD2
CDR3 protein: ASSGLAGTGELF

V gene: TRBV6-6
J gene: TRBJ2-7
CDR3 length: 12
D gene: -
CDR3 protein: ASSYSEWGDEQY

V gene: TRBV9
J gene: TRBJ2-5
CDR3 length: 16
D gene: TRBD2
CDR3 protein: ASSAPLGSGGKAETQY

V gene: TRBV6-5
J gene: TRBJ1-5
CDR3 length: 12
D gene: TRBD1
CDR3 protein: ASSLGTGFQPQH

V gene: TRBV18
J gene: TRBJ1-1
CDR3 length: 15
D gene: TRBD1
CDR3 protein: ASSSRTGGSPNAEAF

V gene: TRBV6-1
J gene: TRBJ2-7
CDR3 length: 13
D gene: -
CDR3 protein: ASRDMDRFTYEQY